This T cell receptor (beta chain) emerged from a study of T cell changes during pregnancy in multiple sclerosis. Produced via immunoSEQ multiplex PCR; TCRdb's table is partial and in-frame only. In the table there are 30,000 to 35,000 clones, 87% of which are singletons. V dropped 7 bases and J dropped 8; count of bases not matched to a gene: 16. The CDR3 has 18 amino acids. Germline CDR1 reads LNHDA; CDR2 reads SQIVND (reference sequence). This clonotype originated in a female donor with multiple sclerosis, enrolled in a pregnancy study. The V call is TRBV19, the J call TRBJ2-1, with 14 bases lining up with TRBD2. The sequencing used CD8+ T cells from peripheral blood mononuclear cells, collected in the first trimester of pregnancy. CDR3 DNA: TGTGCCAGTATCGGGGTGACGACTAGCGGGAGGGCCCGGGATGAGCAGTTCTTC. Amino acids: CASIGVTTSGRARDEQFF.